A selection of T cell receptor beta chains follows, all from one sample in a study of blood T cell repertoires in COVID-19. The data were produced by immunoSEQ multiplex PCR, yet TCRdb's version contains in-frame clones alone and is incomplete. The sample lists 65,000 to 100,000 clones, nearly 90% occurring once. The source material was peripheral blood. The receptors come from a man aged 45 to 65 with acute or convalescent COVID-19. Both conserved end residues are part of each CDR3. Each record gives: D gene, clone size, V gene, J gene, CDR3 protein, CDR3 DNA. The D gene is left open where the match is weak. Clone size is shown for a subset of rows, as once, few, many or a class of expanded clone.

d_gene: -; abundance: -; v_gene: TRBV5-1; j_gene: TRBJ1-5; CDR3aa: CASSLEGAPNQPQHF; CDR3nt: TGCGCCAGCAGCTTGGAAGGGGCGCCCAATCAGCCCCAGCATTTT
d_gene: -; abundance: -; v_gene: TRBV5-4; j_gene: TRBJ1-2; CDR3aa: CASSLDRTNYGYTF; CDR3nt: TGTGCCAGCAGCTTGGACAGAACTAACTATGGCTACACCTTC
d_gene: -; abundance: -; v_gene: TRBV6-4; j_gene: TRBJ1-5; CDR3aa: CASAHLGSGNQPQHF; CDR3nt: TGTGCCAGCGCCCATTTGGGGAGTGGAAATCAGCCCCAGCATTTT
d_gene: -; abundance: -; v_gene: TRBV7-9; j_gene: TRBJ1-6; CDR3aa: CASTNQGTYNSPLHF; CDR3nt: TGTGCCAGCACCAACCAGGGGACCTATAATTCACCCCTCCACTTT
d_gene: -; abundance: -; v_gene: TRBV11-1; j_gene: TRBJ2-3; CDR3aa: CASSPRLAQDTQYF; CDR3nt: TGTGCCAGCAGCCCCCGCCTAGCGCAAGATACGCAGTATTTT
d_gene: TRBD1; abundance: -; v_gene: TRBV9; j_gene: TRBJ2-2; CDR3aa: CASSGVTGVTGELFF; CDR3nt: TGTGCCAGCAGCGGGGTGACAGGGGTCACCGGGGAGCTGTTTTTT
d_gene: -; abundance: -; v_gene: TRBV15; j_gene: TRBJ1-4; CDR3aa: CATSRGRPITNEKLFF; CDR3nt: TGTGCCACCAGCAGGGGCCGTCCGATAACTAATGAAAAACTGTTTTTT
d_gene: -; abundance: -; v_gene: TRBV6-5; j_gene: TRBJ1-3; CDR3aa: CASSYSSRGNTIYF; CDR3nt: TGTGCCAGCAGTTACTCGTCCAGGGGAAACACCATATATTTT
d_gene: TRBD2; abundance: -; v_gene: TRBV10-3; j_gene: TRBJ2-2; CDR3aa: CAISSGTRAGELFF; CDR3nt: TGTGCCATCAGTTCCGGGACTAGAGCCGGGGAGCTGTTTTTT
d_gene: -; abundance: -; v_gene: TRBV2; j_gene: TRBJ1-6; CDR3aa: CASRTGQLNNSPLHF; CDR3nt: TGTGCCAGCAGGACCGGACAGTTAAATAATTCACCCCTCCACTTT
d_gene: TRBD2; abundance: -; v_gene: TRBV7-2; j_gene: TRBJ2-3; CDR3aa: CASSLVAGATDTQYF; CDR3nt: TGTGCCAGCAGCTTAGTAGCGGGGGCCACAGATACGCAGTATTTT
d_gene: TRBD1; abundance: few; v_gene: TRBV18; j_gene: TRBJ1-5; CDR3aa: CASSPGGRTGQPQHF; CDR3nt: TGTGCCAGCTCACCAGGTGGCAGGACAGGACAGCCCCAGCATTTT
d_gene: TRBD2; abundance: -; v_gene: TRBV7-2; j_gene: TRBJ2-5; CDR3aa: CASSLLAGGPSGETQYF; CDR3nt: TGTGCCAGCAGCTTACTAGCGGGGGGGCCTTCGGGAGAGACCCAGTACTTC
d_gene: TRBD2; abundance: -; v_gene: TRBV6-5; j_gene: TRBJ2-4; CDR3aa: CATIGGGNIQYF; CDR3nt: TGTGCCACAATCGGGGGGGGGAACATTCAGTACTTC
d_gene: -; abundance: -; v_gene: TRBV9; j_gene: TRBJ1-6; CDR3aa: CASQGLGNSPLHF; CDR3nt: TGTGCCTCCCAGGGCCTTGGTAATTCACCCCTCCACTTT
d_gene: -; abundance: once; v_gene: TRBV3-1/TRBV3-2; j_gene: TRBJ2-1; CDR3aa: CASSQDRANEQFF; CDR3nt: TGTGCCAGCAGCCAAGACAGGGCCAATGAGCAGTTCTTC
d_gene: TRBD1; abundance: -; v_gene: TRBV7-2; j_gene: TRBJ2-1; CDR3aa: CASSQGQVSYNEQFF; CDR3nt: TGTGCCAGCAGCCAGGGACAGGTCTCCTACAATGAGCAGTTCTTC
d_gene: TRBD2; abundance: -; v_gene: TRBV19; j_gene: TRBJ2-6; CDR3aa: CASSIGLAGSGANVLTF; CDR3nt: TGTGCCAGTAGTATAGGGCTAGCGGGCTCTGGGGCCAACGTCCTGACTTTC
d_gene: -; abundance: once; v_gene: TRBV18; j_gene: TRBJ1-5; CDR3aa: CASYLDFHSNQPQHF; CDR3nt: TGTGCCAGCTACTTGGACTTTCATAGCAATCAGCCCCAGCATTTT
d_gene: TRBD2; abundance: -; v_gene: TRBV11-2; j_gene: TRBJ2-1; CDR3aa: CASSLSSGGLDEQFF; CDR3nt: TGTGCCAGCAGCTTAAGTAGCGGGGGGCTCGATGAGCAGTTCTTC
d_gene: TRBD2; abundance: -; v_gene: TRBV5-1; j_gene: TRBJ2-1; CDR3aa: CASSDSGSSYNEQFF; CDR3nt: TGCGCCAGCAGCGATAGCGGGAGCTCCTACAATGAGCAGTTCTTC
d_gene: -; abundance: -; v_gene: TRBV28; j_gene: TRBJ1-5; CDR3aa: CASSLIDGLGGNQPQHF; CDR3nt: TGTGCCAGCAGTTTAATTGATGGTCTAGGGGGCAATCAGCCCCAGCATTTT
d_gene: -; abundance: -; v_gene: TRBV11-3; j_gene: TRBJ2-3; CDR3aa: CASSLDRRDTQYF; CDR3nt: TGTGCCAGCAGCTTAGATCGCAGGGATACGCAGTATTTT
d_gene: -; abundance: -; v_gene: TRBV19; j_gene: TRBJ1-5; CDR3aa: CASSRGHSDIGQPQHF; CDR3nt: TGTGCCAGTAGTAGGGGTCATTCGGACATAGGTCAGCCCCAGCATTTT
d_gene: -; abundance: -; v_gene: TRBV30; j_gene: TRBJ2-5; CDR3aa: CAWSVGGLETQYF; CDR3nt: TGTGCCTGGAGTGTAGGTGGGCTGGAGACCCAGTACTTC
d_gene: TRBD1; abundance: -; v_gene: TRBV6-6; j_gene: TRBJ2-1; CDR3aa: CASTQRGPSSYNEQFF; CDR3nt: TGTGCCAGCACTCAAAGGGGGCCGAGCTCCTACAATGAGCAGTTCTTC
d_gene: -; abundance: -; v_gene: TRBV29-1; j_gene: TRBJ2-2; CDR3aa: CSGGRDAGELFF; CDR3nt: TGCAGCGGCGGGCGCGATGCCGGGGAGCTGTTTTTT
d_gene: TRBD1; abundance: -; v_gene: TRBV18; j_gene: TRBJ1-2; CDR3aa: CASSPTLRGQGVGGYTF; CDR3nt: TGTGCCAGCTCACCGACATTGCGCGGACAGGGCGTGGGAGGCTACACCTTC
d_gene: -; abundance: -; v_gene: TRBV5-1; j_gene: TRBJ1-4; CDR3aa: CASSLNRANEKLFF; CDR3nt: TGCGCCAGCAGCTTGAACAGGGCGAATGAAAAACTGTTTTTT
d_gene: -; abundance: -; v_gene: TRBV9; j_gene: TRBJ2-1; CDR3aa: CASSVATAYYNEQFF; CDR3nt: TGTGCCAGCAGCGTAGCTACTGCTTATTACAATGAGCAGTTCTTC
d_gene: TRBD2; abundance: -; v_gene: TRBV7-2; j_gene: TRBJ2-5; CDR3aa: CASSLGLAGVGTQYF; CDR3nt: TGTGCCAGCAGCTTAGGACTAGCGGGGGTTGGGACCCAGTACTTC
d_gene: -; abundance: -; v_gene: TRBV5-8; j_gene: TRBJ1-5; CDR3aa: CASSPAGGRNQPQHF; CDR3nt: TGTGCCAGCAGCCCTGCGGGTGGCAGAAATCAGCCCCAGCATTTT
d_gene: -; abundance: -; v_gene: TRBV28; j_gene: TRBJ2-7; CDR3aa: CASSLIQGFLGAEQYF; CDR3nt: TGTGCCAGCAGTTTAATACAGGGATTTCTAGGGGCCGAGCAGTACTTC
d_gene: -; abundance: once; v_gene: TRBV27; j_gene: TRBJ1-1; CDR3aa: CASSRREANTEAFF; CDR3nt: TGTGCCAGCAGCCGGCGGGAAGCGAACACTGAAGCTTTCTTT
d_gene: TRBD1; abundance: -; v_gene: TRBV19; j_gene: TRBJ1-5; CDR3aa: CATGQGQPQHF; CDR3nt: TGTGCCACCGGACAGGGCCAGCCCCAGCATTTT
d_gene: TRBD1; abundance: -; v_gene: TRBV29-1; j_gene: TRBJ1-4; CDR3aa: CSVELAGTGFNEKLFF; CDR3nt: TGCAGCGTTGAATTGGCCGGGACAGGCTTTAATGAAAAACTGTTTTTT
d_gene: TRBD2; abundance: -; v_gene: TRBV10-2; j_gene: TRBJ2-1; CDR3aa: CASRPSGGAGEQFF; CDR3nt: TGCGCCAGCAGGCCTAGCGGGGGGGCAGGCGAGCAGTTCTTC
d_gene: TRBD2; abundance: -; v_gene: TRBV2; j_gene: TRBJ2-1; CDR3aa: CASSRLAGGRDEQFF; CDR3nt: TGTGCCAGCTCAAGACTAGCGGGGGGCAGGGATGAGCAGTTCTTC
d_gene: TRBD1; abundance: -; v_gene: TRBV9; j_gene: TRBJ2-2; CDR3aa: CASSVAGQGFGELFF; CDR3nt: TGTGCCAGCAGCGTAGCGGGACAGGGTTTCGGGGAGCTGTTTTTT
d_gene: -; abundance: -; v_gene: TRBV20-1; j_gene: TRBJ2-3; CDR3aa: CSASRGNTDTQYF; CDR3nt: TGCAGTGCTAGTCGGGGTAACACAGATACGCAGTATTTT
d_gene: -; abundance: -; v_gene: TRBV5-1; j_gene: TRBJ2-5; CDR3aa: CASSLGPGEETQYF; CDR3nt: TGCGCCAGCAGCTTGGGTCCGGGGGAAGAGACCCAGTACTTC
d_gene: -; abundance: -; v_gene: TRBV7-9; j_gene: TRBJ1-4; CDR3aa: CASSFGGQNEKLFF; CDR3nt: TGTGCCAGCAGCTTCGGGGGGCAAAATGAAAAACTGTTTTTT
d_gene: TRBD2; abundance: -; v_gene: TRBV28; j_gene: TRBJ2-3; CDR3aa: CASSFPIAGGSTDTQYF; CDR3nt: TGTGCCAGCAGTTTCCCAATAGCGGGGGGCAGCACAGATACGCAGTATTTT
d_gene: -; abundance: -; v_gene: TRBV5-4; j_gene: TRBJ1-5; CDR3aa: CASSVAPGQPQHF; CDR3nt: TGTGCCAGCAGCGTTGCACCAGGGCAGCCCCAGCATTTT
d_gene: -; abundance: -; v_gene: TRBV5-1; j_gene: TRBJ2-5; CDR3aa: CASSGGTVGEQETQYF; CDR3nt: TGCGCCAGCAGCGGCGGGACAGTCGGGGAGCAAGAGACCCAGTACTTC
d_gene: -; abundance: -; v_gene: TRBV7-9; j_gene: TRBJ2-5; CDR3aa: CASSTGLETQYF; CDR3nt: TGTGCCAGCAGCACAGGCCTCGAGACCCAGTACTTC
d_gene: -; abundance: -; v_gene: TRBV28; j_gene: TRBJ2-5; CDR3aa: CASTYRESETQYF; CDR3nt: TGTGCCAGCACGTACCGAGAATCAGAGACCCAGTACTTC
d_gene: -; abundance: few; v_gene: TRBV4-1; j_gene: TRBJ1-4; CDR3aa: CASSSGVGTTNEKLFF; CDR3nt: TGCGCCAGCAGCTCCGGGGTAGGAACAACTAATGAAAAACTGTTTTTT
d_gene: TRBD1; abundance: -; v_gene: TRBV5-1; j_gene: TRBJ1-2; CDR3aa: CASSLSRTGGLDYGYTF; CDR3nt: TGCGCCAGCAGCTTGAGTAGGACAGGGGGCCTCGACTATGGCTACACCTTC
d_gene: TRBD2; abundance: once; v_gene: TRBV30; j_gene: TRBJ2-1; CDR3aa: CAWGEGNEQFF; CDR3nt: TGTGCCTGGGGGGAGGGGAATGAGCAGTTCTTC
d_gene: TRBD1; abundance: -; v_gene: TRBV30; j_gene: TRBJ1-5; CDR3aa: CAWSAGTGAPNQPQHF; CDR3nt: TGTGCCTGGAGTGCCGGGACAGGGGCGCCCAATCAGCCCCAGCATTTT
d_gene: TRBD2; abundance: -; v_gene: TRBV13; j_gene: TRBJ2-3; CDR3aa: CASSLRLLSGGRGDTQYF; CDR3nt: TGTGCCAGCAGCTTACGCCTCCTTAGCGGGGGGCGAGGAGATACGCAGTATTTT
d_gene: TRBD1; abundance: -; v_gene: TRBV6-5; j_gene: TRBJ2-1; CDR3aa: CASPTRGSYNEQFF; CDR3nt: TGTGCCAGCCCGACCAGGGGGTCCTACAATGAGCAGTTCTTC
d_gene: TRBD2; abundance: once; v_gene: TRBV10-3; j_gene: TRBJ2-7; CDR3aa: CASSSGGAFGYEQYF; CDR3nt: TGTGCCAGTTCTAGCGGGGGGGCCTTTGGTTACGAGCAGTACTTC
d_gene: -; abundance: -; v_gene: TRBV5-1; j_gene: TRBJ1-3; CDR3aa: CASKEAPSGNTIYF; CDR3nt: TGCGCCAGCAAGGAGGCGCCCTCTGGAAACACCATATATTTT
d_gene: TRBD1; abundance: -; v_gene: TRBV6-5; j_gene: TRBJ1-4; CDR3aa: CASSYQGATNEKLFF; CDR3nt: TGTGCCAGCAGTTACCAGGGGGCAACTAATGAAAAACTGTTTTTT
d_gene: TRBD2; abundance: -; v_gene: TRBV7-7; j_gene: TRBJ2-1; CDR3aa: CASSRRLAGAHSSYNEQFF; CDR3nt: TGTGCCAGCAGCCGCCGACTAGCGGGGGCCCACAGCTCCTACAATGAGCAGTTCTTC